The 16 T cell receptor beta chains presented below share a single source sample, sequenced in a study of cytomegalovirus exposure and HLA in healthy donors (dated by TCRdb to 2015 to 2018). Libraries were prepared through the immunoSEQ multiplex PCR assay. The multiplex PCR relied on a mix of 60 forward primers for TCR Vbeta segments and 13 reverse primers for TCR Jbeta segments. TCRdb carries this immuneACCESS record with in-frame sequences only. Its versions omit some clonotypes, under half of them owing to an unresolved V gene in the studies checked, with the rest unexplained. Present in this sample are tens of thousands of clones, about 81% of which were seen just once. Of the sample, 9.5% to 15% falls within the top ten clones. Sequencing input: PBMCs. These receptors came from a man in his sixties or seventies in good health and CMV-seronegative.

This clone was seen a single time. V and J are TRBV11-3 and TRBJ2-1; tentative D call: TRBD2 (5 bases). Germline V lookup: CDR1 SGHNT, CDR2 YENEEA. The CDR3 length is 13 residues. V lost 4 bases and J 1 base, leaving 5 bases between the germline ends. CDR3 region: CASSSGSYNEQFF. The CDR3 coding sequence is TGTGCCAGCAGCTCGGGATCCTACAATGAGCAGTTCTTC.

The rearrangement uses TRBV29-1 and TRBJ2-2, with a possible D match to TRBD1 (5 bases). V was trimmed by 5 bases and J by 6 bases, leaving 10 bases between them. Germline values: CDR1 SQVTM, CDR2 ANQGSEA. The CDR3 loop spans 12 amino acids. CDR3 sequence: CSVRQGPGELFF. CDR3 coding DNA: TGCAGCGTTCGGCAGGGCCCCGGGGAGCTGTTTTTT.

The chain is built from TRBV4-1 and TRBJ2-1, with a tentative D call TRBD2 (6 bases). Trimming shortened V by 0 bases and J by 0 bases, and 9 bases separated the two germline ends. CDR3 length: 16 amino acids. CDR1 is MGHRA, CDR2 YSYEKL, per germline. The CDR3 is CASSQDGGVSYNEQFF. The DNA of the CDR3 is TGCGCCAGCAGCCAAGATGGCGGGGTCTCCTACAATGAGCAGTTCTTC.

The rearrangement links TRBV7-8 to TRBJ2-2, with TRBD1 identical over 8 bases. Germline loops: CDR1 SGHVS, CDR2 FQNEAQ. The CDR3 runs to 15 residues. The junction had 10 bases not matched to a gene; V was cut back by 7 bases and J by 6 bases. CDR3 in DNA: TGTGCCAGCACCCTCGTTCAGGGGGCTCCCGGGGAGCTGTTTTTT. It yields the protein CASTLVQGAPGELFF.

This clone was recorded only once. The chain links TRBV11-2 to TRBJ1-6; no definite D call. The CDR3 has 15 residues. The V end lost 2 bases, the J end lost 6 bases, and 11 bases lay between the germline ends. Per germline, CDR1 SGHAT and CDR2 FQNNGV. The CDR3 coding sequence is TGTGCCAGCAGCTTATACCAGTCCCCTAATTCACCCCTCCACTTT. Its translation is CASSLYQSPNSPLHF.

The CDR3 spells CASSFTSLYGYTF. The CDR3 bases are TGTGCCAGCAGCTTTACCAGTCTCTATGGCTACACCTTC. The chain employs TRBV5-4 and TRBJ1-2, with D uncertain. The CDR3 spans 13 residues. V shed 2 bases and J shed 4 bases, with 9 bases lying between them. The germline V gene encodes CDR1 SGHNT and CDR2 YYREEE (reference sequence). The variable domain in full, completed from reference TRBV5-4 and TRBJ1-2, reads ETGVTQSPTHLIKTRGQQVTLRCSSQSGHNTVSWYQQALGQGPQFIFQYYREEENGRGNFPPRFSGLQFPNYSSELNVNALELDDSALYLCASSFTSLYGYTFGSGTRLTVV.

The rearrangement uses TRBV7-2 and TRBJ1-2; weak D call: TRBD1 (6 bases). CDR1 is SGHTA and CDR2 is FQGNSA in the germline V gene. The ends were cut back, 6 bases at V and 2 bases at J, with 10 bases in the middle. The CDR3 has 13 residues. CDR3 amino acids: CASSKDSNYGYTF. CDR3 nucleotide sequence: TGTGCCAGCAGTAAGGACAGCAACTATGGCTACACCTTC.

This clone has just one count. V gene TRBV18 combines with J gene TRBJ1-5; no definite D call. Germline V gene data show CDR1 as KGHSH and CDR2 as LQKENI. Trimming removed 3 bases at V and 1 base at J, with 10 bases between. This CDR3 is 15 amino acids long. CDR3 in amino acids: CASSPGSGSNQPQHF. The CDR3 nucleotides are TGTGCCAGCTCACCGGGTAGCGGGAGCAATCAGCCCCAGCATTTT.

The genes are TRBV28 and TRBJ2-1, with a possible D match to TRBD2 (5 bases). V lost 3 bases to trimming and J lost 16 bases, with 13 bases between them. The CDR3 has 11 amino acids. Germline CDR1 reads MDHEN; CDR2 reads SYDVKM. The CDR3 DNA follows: TGTGCCAGCAGTTTTAGTCTCGGGGTCTTCTTC. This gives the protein CASSFSLGVFF.

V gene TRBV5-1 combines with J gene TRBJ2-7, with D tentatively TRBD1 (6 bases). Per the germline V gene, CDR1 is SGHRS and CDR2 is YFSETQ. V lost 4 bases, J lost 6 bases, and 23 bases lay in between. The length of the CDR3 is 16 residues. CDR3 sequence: CASSPGGGTAWGEQYF. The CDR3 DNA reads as TGCGCCAGCAGCCCTGGGGGCGGAACCGCGTGGGGCGAGCAGTACTTC.

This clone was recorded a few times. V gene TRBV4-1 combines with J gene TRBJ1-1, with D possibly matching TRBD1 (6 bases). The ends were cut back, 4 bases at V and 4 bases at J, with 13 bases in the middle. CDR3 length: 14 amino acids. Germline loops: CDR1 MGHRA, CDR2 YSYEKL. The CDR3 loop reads CASSLPGEGTEAFF. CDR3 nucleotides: TGCGCCAGCAGCCTACCAGGGGAGGGCACTGAAGCTTTCTTT.

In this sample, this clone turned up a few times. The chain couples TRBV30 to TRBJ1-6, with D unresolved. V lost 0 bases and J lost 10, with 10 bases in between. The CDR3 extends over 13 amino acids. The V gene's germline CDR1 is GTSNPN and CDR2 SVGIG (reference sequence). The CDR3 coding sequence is TGTGCCTGGAGTGTAGGTGCCAGGTCACCCCTCCACTTT. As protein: CAWSVGARSPLHF.

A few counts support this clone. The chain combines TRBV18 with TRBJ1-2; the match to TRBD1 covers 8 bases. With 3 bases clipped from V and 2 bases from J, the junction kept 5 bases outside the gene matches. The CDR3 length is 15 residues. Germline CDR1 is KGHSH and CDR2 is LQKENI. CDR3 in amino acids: CASSPGQDWNYGYTF. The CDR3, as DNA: TGTGCCAGCTCACCGGGACAGGACTGGAACTATGGCTACACCTTC. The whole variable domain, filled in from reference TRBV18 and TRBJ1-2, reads NAGVMQNPRHLVRRRGQEARLRCSPMKGHSHVYWYRQLPEEGLKFMVYLQKENIIDESGMPKERFSAEFPKEGPSILRIQQVVRGDSAAYFCASSPGQDWNYGYTFGSGTRLTVV.

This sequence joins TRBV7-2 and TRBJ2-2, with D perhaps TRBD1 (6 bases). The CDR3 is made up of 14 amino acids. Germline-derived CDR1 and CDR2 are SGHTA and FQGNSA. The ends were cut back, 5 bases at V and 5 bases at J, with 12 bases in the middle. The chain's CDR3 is CASSAGVITGELFF. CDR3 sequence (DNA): TGTGCCAGCAGCGCAGGGGTAATTACCGGGGAGCTGTTTTTT.

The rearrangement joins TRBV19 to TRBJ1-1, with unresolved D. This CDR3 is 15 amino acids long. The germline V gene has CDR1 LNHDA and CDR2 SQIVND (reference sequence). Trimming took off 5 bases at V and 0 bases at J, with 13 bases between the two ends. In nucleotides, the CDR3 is TGTGCCAGTAGTTTGGGATGGGAGTTGAACACTGAAGCTTTCTTT. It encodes CASSLGWELNTEAFF. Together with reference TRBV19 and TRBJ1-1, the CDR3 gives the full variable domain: DGGITQSPKYLFRKEGQNVTLSCEQNLNHDAMYWYRQDPGQGLRLIYYSQIVNDFQKGDIAEGYSVSREKKESFPLTVTSAQKNPTAFYLCASSLGWELNTEAFFGQGTRLTVV.

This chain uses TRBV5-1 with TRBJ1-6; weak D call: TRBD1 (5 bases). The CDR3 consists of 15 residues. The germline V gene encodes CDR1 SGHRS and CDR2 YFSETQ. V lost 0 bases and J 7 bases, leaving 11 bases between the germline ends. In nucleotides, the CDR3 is TGCGCCAGCAGCTTGGAGGCAGGGTACAATTCACCCCTCCACTTT. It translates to CASSLEAGYNSPLHF.